The TCR beta chain under discussion was sequenced for a study of CDR3 diversity in severe acne. Per germline, CDR1 MGHDK and CDR2 SYGVNS. CDR3 length: 12 amino acids. The germline V and J ends were trimmed by 6 bases and 7 bases, with 9 bases remaining between them. MiXCR, applied by TCRdb to the PCR reads, yields one record per CDR3 protein. This sample has approximately 90,000 distinct CDR3 sequences, with around 50% found just once. This clonotype has a handful of counts. This sequence originates from a male donor in good health, serving as a control. The sample was blood. J is TRBJ2-2 and V is TRBV25-1; D is unclear. The CDR3 loop is CASRRFNGELFF. CDR3 bases: TGTGCCAGCAGGCGGTTTAACGGGGAGCTGTTTTTT.